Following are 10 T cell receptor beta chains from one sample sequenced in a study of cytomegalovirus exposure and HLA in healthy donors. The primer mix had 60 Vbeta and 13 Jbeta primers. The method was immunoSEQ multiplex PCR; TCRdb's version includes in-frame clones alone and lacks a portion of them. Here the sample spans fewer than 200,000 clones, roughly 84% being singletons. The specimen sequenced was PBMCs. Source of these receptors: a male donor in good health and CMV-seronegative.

The CDR3 coding sequence is TGTGCCAGCACTAAAGATTCTGGACTAGCGGAGTACGAGCAGTACTTC. It is translated as CASTKDSGLAEYEQYF. The V and J genes are TRBV7-9 and TRBJ2-7; 10 nucleotides agree with TRBD2. This CDR3 contains 16 residues. The germline gives CDR1 SEHNR, CDR2 FQNEAQ (reference sequence). Unmatched junction bases numbered 13, after V lost 7 bases and J lost 4 bases.

CDR3 in amino acids: CASSPRTSGEQYF. The DNA of the CDR3 is TGTGCCAGCAGCCCGCGCACTAGCGGCGAGCAGTACTTC. This rearrangement joins TRBV14 to TRBJ2-7; TRBD2 matches 8 bases. The CDR3 runs to 13 residues. V shed 4 bases, J shed 6 bases, and the junction held 5 bases outside the gene matches. Per the germline V gene, CDR1 is SGHDN and CDR2 is FVKESK.

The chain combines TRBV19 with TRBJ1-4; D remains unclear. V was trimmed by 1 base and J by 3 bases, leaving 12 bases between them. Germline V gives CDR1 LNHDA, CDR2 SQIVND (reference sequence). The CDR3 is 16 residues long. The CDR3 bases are TGTGCCAGTAGTATAGGTTTCACTTCTTCTAATGAAAAACTGTTTTTT. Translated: CASSIGFTSSNEKLFF.

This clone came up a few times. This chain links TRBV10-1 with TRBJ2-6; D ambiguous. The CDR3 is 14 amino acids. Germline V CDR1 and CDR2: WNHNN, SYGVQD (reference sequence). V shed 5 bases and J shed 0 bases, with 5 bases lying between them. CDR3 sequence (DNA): TGCGCCAGCAGTTCAGGCTCTGGGGCCAACGTCCTGACTTTC. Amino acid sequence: CASSSGSGANVLTF.

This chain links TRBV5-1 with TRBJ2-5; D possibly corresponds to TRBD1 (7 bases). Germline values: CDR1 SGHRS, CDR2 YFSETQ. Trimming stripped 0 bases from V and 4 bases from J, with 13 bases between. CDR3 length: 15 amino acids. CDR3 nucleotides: TGCGCCAGCAGCTTGGAACACAGGGGAGGAGAGACCCAGTACTTC. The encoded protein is CASSLEHRGGETQYF.

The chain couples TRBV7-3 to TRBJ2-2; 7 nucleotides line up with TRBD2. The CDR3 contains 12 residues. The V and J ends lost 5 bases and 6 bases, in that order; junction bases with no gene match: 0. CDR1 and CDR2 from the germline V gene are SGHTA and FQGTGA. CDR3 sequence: CASSREAGELFF. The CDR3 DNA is TGTGCCAGCAGCCGGGAGGCCGGGGAGCTGTTTTTT.

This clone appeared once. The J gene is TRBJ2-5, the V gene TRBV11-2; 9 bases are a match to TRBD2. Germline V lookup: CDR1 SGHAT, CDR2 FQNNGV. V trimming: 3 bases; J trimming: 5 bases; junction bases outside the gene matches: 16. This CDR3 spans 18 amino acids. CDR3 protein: CASSFSLPSGLARETQYF. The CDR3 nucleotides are TGTGCCAGCAGCTTTAGCCTCCCCTCGGGACTAGCCAGGGAGACCCAGTACTTC.

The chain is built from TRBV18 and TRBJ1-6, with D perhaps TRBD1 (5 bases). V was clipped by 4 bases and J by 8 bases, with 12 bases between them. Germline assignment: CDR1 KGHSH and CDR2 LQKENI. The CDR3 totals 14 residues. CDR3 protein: CASSRGGEHSPLHF. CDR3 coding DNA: TGTGCCAGCTCACGTGGAGGGGAGCATTCACCCCTCCACTTT. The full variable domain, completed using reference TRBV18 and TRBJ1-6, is NAGVMQNPRHLVRRRGQEARLRCSPMKGHSHVYWYRQLPEEGLKFMVYLQKENIIDESGMPKERFSAEFPKEGPSILRIQQVVRGDSAAYFCASSRGGEHSPLHFGNGTRLTVT.

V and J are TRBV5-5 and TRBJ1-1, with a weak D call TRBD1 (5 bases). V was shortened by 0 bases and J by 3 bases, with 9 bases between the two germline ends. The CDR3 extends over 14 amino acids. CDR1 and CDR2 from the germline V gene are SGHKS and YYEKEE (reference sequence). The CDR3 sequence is CASSLVRDYTEAFF. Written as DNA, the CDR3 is TGTGCCAGCAGCTTGGTCAGGGACTACACTGAAGCTTTCTTT.

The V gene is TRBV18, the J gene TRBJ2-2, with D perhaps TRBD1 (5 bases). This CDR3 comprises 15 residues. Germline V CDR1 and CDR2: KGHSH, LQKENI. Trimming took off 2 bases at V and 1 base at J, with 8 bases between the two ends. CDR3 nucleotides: TGTGCCAGCTCACCAGGGGCAGGGAACACCGGGGAGCTGTTTTTT. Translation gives CASSPGAGNTGELFF.